Below, one TCR beta chain is given with its context. Germline V lookup: CDR1 ENHRY, CDR2 SYGVKD. This CDR3 contains 13 residues. With 2 bases removed from V and 4 bases from J, the gap between germline ends came to 9 bases. This record comes from a study of blood T cell repertoires in COVID-19. Overall study context: PBMCs, B-cell-depleted T cells, or T cells were the source of the cDNA or gDNA that made up the material.

Clones were sequenced by immunoSEQ multiplex PCR, and TCRdb holds only the in-frame ones, with some missing. The data show around 60,000 clones, roughly 90% seen once. J is TRBJ2-7 and V is TRBV10-3; D unclear. The origin of this receptor is a man in his 60s with acute or convalescent COVID-19. The specimen was peripheral blood. The chain's CDR3 is CAISESTVYEQYF. DNA for the CDR3: TGTGCCATCAGTGAGAGTACAGTATACGAGCAGTACTTC.